This record covers a single T cell receptor (beta chain). This clone was detected once. Its antigen is unknown. No base quality information exists; no much larger clone differs at one position. The record originates from a study of lymphopenia after photon versus proton radiotherapy (dated by TCRdb to about 2019). Regarding the complete study: In patients with gastrointestinal tumors who developed high-grade lymphopenia, the study compared the immunological effects of photon radiation therapy with those of proton radiation therapy. The goal of the study was to describe how the two radiation modalities differ in their effects on the immune system. The 20 patients in the cohort had gastrointestinal tumors, were treated with either photon or proton therapy, and subsequently developed lymphopenia.

What the study reported, not specific to this receptor: Proton-treated patients stayed relatively stable during treatment, while photon-treated patients lost naive T cells and TCR diversity and gained effector/memory populations. Across the cohort, an inverse correlation was found between a larger post-nadir drop in TCR diversity and overall survival time among patients who died. After the lymphocyte count nadir, repertoires from photon-treated patients showed oligoclonal expansion, particularly of CD8+ Temra cells, and this expansion drove the decline in diversity. The survival association was assessed only in patients who died, and the authors presented better survival with proton therapy as a possibility rather than a demonstrated result.

The method was the immunoSEQ multiplex PCR assay. Alongside multiparametric flow cytometry, deep sequencing of rearranged TCR beta loci was used to profile the T cell repertoires. Here the immuneACCESS table is served through TCRdb, limited to in-frame sequences with V and J called. Missing clones are a known gap in these copies; in checked studies unresolved V genes cover under half, and the rest lacks a known reason. Present in this sample are 30,000 to 40,000 clones, around 82% of which were seen just once. The ten largest clones capture about 14% of the sample. The germline V end is reduced by 1 base and the J end by 0 bases; junction bases left unmatched: 6. Including the terminal cysteine and phenylalanine, the CDR3 comprises 18 residues. The sequence is cut down to CDR3 DNA, 54 bases in frame from base 1. The germline V gene gives CDR1 as SGHNT and CDR2 as YENEEA.

Recombination connected TRBV11-3 to TRBJ2-3; TRBD2 lines up with 11 middle nucleotides. The receptor comes from a woman in her seventies with pancreatic cancer. This material consisted of peripheral blood, taken from a patient treated with proton-based radiotherapy. The DNA is as follows: TGTGCCAGCAGCTTAGGTGGGACTAGCGGCGCTAGCACAGATACGCAGTATTTT. It encodes CASSLGGTSGASTDTQYF. With the rest looked up from the reference TRBV11-3 and TRBJ2-3 genes rather than sequenced, the full variable domain is EAGVVQSPRYKIIEKKQPVAFWCNPISGHNTLYWYLQNLGQGPELLIRYENEEAVDDSQLPKDRFSAERLKGVDSTLKIQPAELGDSAVYLCASSLGGTSGASTDTQYFGPGTRLTVL.